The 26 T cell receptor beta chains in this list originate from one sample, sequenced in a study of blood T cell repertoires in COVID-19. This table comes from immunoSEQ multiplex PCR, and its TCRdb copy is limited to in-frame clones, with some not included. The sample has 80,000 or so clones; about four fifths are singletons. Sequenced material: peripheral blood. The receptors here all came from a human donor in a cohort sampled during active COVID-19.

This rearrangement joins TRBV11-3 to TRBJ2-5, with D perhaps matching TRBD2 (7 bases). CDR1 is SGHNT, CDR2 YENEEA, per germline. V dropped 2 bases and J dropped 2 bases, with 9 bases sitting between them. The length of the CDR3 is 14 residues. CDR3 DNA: TGTGCCAGCAGCTTAAAGGGGGGGCAAGAGACCCAGTACTTC. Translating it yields CASSLKGGQETQYF.

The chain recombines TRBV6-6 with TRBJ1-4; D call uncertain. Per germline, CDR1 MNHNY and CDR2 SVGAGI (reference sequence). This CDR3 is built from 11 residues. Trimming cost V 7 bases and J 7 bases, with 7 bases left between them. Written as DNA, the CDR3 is TGTGCCAGCACCCACGGTGAAAAACTGTTTTTT. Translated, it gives CASTHGEKLFF.

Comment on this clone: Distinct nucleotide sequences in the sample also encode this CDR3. DNA for the CDR3: TGCGCCAGCAGCTTGGCCCCAGGCGACCAGCCCCAGCATTTT. Translation: CASSLAPGDQPQHF. This sequence joins TRBV5-1 and TRBJ1-5; no clear D gene. CDR3 size: 14 residues. Trimming cost V 0 bases and J 7 bases, with 11 bases left between them. Germline CDR1 is SGHRS and CDR2 is YFSETQ. Supplemented by reference TRBV5-1 and TRBJ1-5, the full variable domain reads KAGVTQTPRYLIKTRGQQVTLSCSPISGHRSVSWYQQTPGQGLQFLFEYFSETQRNKGNFPGRFSGRQFSNSRSEMNVSTLELGDSALYLCASSLAPGDQPQHFGDGTRLSIL.

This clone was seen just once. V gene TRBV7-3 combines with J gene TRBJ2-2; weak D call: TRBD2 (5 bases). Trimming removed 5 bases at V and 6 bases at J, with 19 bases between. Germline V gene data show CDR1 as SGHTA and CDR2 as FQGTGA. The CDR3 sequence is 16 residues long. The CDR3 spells CASSPSGVPSAGELFF. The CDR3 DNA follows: TGTGCCAGCAGCCCCTCCGGGGTCCCCTCGGCCGGGGAGCTGTTTTTT.

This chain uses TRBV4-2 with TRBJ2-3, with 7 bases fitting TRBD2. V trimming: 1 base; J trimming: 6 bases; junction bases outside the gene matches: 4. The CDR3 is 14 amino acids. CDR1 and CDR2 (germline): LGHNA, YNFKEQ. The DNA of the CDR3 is TGTGCCAGCAGCCAAGTGGGACTACAGGATACGCAGTATTTT. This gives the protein CASSQVGLQDTQYF.

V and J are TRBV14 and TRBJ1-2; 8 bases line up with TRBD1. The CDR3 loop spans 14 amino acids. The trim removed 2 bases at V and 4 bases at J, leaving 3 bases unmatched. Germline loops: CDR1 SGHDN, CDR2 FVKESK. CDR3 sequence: CASSQIGQGYGYTF. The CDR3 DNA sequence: TGTGCCAGCAGCCAAATCGGACAGGGCTATGGCTACACCTTC.

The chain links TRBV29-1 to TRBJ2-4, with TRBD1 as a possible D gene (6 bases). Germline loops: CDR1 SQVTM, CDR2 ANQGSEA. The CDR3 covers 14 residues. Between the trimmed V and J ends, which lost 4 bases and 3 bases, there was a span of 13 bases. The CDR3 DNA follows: TGCAGCGTTGTTGTGGGGGCCGGCAAAAACATTCAGTACTTC. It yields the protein CSVVVGAGKNIQYF.

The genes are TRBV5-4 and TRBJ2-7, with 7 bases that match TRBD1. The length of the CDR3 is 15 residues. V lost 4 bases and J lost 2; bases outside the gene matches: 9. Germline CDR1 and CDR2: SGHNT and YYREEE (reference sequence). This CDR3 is CASSPDFQGAYEQYF. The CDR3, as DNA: TGTGCCAGCAGCCCGGACTTCCAGGGGGCCTACGAGCAGTACTTC.

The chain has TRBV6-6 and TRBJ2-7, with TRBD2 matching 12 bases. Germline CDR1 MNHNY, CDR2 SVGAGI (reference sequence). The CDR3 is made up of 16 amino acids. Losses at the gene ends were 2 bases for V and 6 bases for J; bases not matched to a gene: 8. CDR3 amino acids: CASSYESGLAGGEQYF. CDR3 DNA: TGTGCCAGCAGTTACGAATCGGGACTAGCGGGTGGCGAGCAGTACTTC.

CDR3 in amino acids: CSVEDRAGKGHSPLHF. CDR3 in DNA: TGCAGCGTTGAAGATAGGGCAGGGAAGGGGCATTCACCCCTCCACTTT. The rearrangement uses TRBV29-1 and TRBJ1-6; weak D call: TRBD1 (5 bases). Germline CDR1 SQVTM, CDR2 ANQGSEA. The CDR3 contains 16 residues. Trimming pared 0 bases from V and 8 bases from J, leaving 17 bases between.

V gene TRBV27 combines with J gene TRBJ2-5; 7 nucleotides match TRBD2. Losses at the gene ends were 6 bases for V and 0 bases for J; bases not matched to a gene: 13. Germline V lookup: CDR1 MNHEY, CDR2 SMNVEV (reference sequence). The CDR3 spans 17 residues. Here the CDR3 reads CASSPQLGGLYQETQYF. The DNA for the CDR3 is TGTGCCAGCAGCCCCCAACTCGGGGGGTTGTACCAAGAGACCCAGTACTTC.

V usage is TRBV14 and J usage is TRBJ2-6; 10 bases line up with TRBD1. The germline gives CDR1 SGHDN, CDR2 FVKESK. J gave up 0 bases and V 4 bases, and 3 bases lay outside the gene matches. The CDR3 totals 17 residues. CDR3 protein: CASSPWTGGSGANVLTF. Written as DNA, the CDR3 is TGTGCCAGCAGCCCTTGGACAGGGGGCTCTGGGGCCAACGTCCTGACTTTC.

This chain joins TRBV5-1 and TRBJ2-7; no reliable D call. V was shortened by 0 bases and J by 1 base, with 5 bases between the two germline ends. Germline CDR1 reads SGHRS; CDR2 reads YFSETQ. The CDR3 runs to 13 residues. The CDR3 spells CASSLDRSYEQYF. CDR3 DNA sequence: TGCGCCAGCAGCTTGGATAGATCCTACGAGCAGTACTTC.

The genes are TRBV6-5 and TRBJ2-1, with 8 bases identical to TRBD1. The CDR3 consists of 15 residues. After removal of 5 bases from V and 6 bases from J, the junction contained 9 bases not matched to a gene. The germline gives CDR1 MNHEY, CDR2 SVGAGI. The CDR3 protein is CASSISRGQGNEQFF. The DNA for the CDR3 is TGTGCCAGCAGTATCTCCAGGGGGCAGGGCAATGAGCAGTTCTTC.

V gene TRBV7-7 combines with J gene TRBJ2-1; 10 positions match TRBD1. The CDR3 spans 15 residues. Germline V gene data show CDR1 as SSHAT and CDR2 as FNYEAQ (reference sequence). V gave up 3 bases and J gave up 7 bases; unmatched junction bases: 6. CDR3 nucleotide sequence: TGTGCCAGCAGCTTGGACAGGGGGAGGTCAAATGAGCAGTTCTTC. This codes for CASSLDRGRSNEQFF. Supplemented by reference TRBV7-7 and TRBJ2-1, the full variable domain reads GAGVSQSPRYKVTKRGQDVTLRCDPISSHATLYWYQQALGQGPEFLTYFNYEAQPDKSGLPSDRFSAERPEGSISTLTIQRTEQRDSAMYRCASSLDRGRSNEQFFGPGTRLTVL.

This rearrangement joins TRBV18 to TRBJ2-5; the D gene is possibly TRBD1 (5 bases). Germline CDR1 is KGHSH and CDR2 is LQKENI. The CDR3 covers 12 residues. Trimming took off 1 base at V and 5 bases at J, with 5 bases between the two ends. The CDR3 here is CASSPQGETQYF. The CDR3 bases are TGTGCCAGCTCACCACAGGGGGAGACCCAGTACTTC.

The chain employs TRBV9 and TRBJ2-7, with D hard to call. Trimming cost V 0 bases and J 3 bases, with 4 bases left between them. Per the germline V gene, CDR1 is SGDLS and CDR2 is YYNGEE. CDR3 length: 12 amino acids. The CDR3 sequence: CASSVARYEQYF. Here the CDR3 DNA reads TGTGCCAGCAGCGTAGCGCGCTACGAGCAGTACTTC. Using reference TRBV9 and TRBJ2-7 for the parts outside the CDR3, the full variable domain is DSGVTQTPKHLITATGQRVTLRCSPRSGDLSVYWYQQSLDQGLQFLIQYYNGEERAKGNILERFSAQQFPDLHSELNLSSLELGDSALYFCASSVARYEQYFGPGTRLTVT.

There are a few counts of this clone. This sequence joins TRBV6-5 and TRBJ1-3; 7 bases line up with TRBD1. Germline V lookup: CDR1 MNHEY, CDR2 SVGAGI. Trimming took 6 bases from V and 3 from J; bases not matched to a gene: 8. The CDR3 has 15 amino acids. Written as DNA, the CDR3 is TGTGCCAGCAGGGCCAGACAGGGATATGGAAACACCATATATTTT. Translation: CASRARQGYGNTIYF.

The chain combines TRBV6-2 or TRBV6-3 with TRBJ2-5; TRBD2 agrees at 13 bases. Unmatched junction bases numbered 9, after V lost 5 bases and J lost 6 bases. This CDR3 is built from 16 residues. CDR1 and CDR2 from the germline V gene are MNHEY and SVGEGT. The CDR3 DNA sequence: TGTGCCAGCAGTATCTCCGGGACTAGCGGGATACAGACCCAGTACTTC. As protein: CASSISGTSGIQTQYF.

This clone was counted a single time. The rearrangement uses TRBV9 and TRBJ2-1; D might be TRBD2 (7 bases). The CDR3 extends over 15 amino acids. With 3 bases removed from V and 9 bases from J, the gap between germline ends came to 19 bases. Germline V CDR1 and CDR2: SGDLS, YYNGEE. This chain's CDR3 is CASSAFGGRVPEQFF. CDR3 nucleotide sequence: TGTGCCAGCAGCGCTTTCGGGGGGCGGGTTCCTGAGCAGTTCTTC. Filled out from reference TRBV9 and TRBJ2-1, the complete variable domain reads DSGVTQTPKHLITATGQRVTLRCSPRSGDLSVYWYQQSLDQGLQFLIQYYNGEERAKGNILERFSAQQFPDLHSELNLSSLELGDSALYFCASSAFGGRVPEQFFGPGTRLTVL.

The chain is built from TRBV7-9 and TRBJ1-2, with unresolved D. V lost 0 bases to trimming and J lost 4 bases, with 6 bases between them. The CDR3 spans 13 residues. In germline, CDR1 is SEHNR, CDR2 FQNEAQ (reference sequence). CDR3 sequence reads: CASSLAGSYGYTF. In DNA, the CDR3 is TGTGCCAGCAGCTTAGCGGGCAGCTATGGCTACACCTTC.

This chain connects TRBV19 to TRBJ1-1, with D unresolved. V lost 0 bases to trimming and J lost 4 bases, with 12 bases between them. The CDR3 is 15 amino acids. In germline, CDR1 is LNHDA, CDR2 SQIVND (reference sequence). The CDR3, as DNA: TGTGCCAGTAGTATAGATCGTAGCAAGGTCACTGAAGCTTTCTTT. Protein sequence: CASSIDRSKVTEAFF. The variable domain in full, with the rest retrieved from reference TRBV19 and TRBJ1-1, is DGGITQSPKYLFRKEGQNVTLSCEQNLNHDAMYWYRQDPGQGLRLIYYSQIVNDFQKGDIAEGYSVSREKKESFPLTVTSAQKNPTAFYLCASSIDRSKVTEAFFGQGTRLTVV.

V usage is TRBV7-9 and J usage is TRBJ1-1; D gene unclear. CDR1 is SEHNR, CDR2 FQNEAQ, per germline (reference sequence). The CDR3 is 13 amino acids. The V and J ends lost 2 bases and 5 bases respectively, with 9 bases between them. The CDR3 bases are TGTGCCAGCAGCTTAAGTGTACAGACTGAAGCTTTCTTT. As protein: CASSLSVQTEAFF. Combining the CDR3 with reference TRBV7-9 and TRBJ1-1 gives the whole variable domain DTGVSQNPRHKITKRGQNVTFRCDPISEHNRLYWYRQTLGQGPEFLTYFQNEAQLEKSRLLSDRFSAERPKGSFSTLEIQRTEQGDSAMYLCASSLSVQTEAFFGQGTRLTVV.

The DNA of the CDR3 is TGTGCCAGCAGCCAAGGTGGCACAGGGGGCTTGAAAAACATTCAGTACTTC. It is translated as CASSQGGTGGLKNIQYF. The gene calls are TRBV3-1 (or the pseudogene TRBV3-2) and TRBJ2-4, with 9 positions matching TRBD1. The CDR3 has 17 residues. Germline lookup yields CDR1 LGHDT and CDR2 YNNKEL (reference sequence). Trimming at V came to 1 base and at J to 4 bases, leaving 8 bases not matched to a gene.

The CDR3 loop reads CASSLAGQPYEQYF. The CDR3 DNA sequence: TGTGCCAGCAGTTTAGCGGGACAGCCCTACGAGCAGTACTTC. The rearrangement links TRBV28 to TRBJ2-7; D perhaps matches TRBD1 (7 bases). The germline gives CDR1 MDHEN, CDR2 SYDVKM. CDR3 length: 14 residues. V was clipped by 2 bases and J by 2 bases, with 10 bases between them.

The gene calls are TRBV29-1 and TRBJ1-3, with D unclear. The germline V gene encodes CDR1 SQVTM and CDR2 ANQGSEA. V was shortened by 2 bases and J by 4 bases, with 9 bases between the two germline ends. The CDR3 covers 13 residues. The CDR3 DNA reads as TGCAGCGTTGAAAGAGGAGCCGGAAACACCATATATTTT. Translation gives CSVERGAGNTIYF. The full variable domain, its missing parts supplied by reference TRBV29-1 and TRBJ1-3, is SAVISQKPSRDICQRGTSLTIQCQVDSQVTMMFWYRQQPGQSLTLIATANQGSEATYESGFVIDKFPISRPNLTFSTLTVSNMSPEDSSIYLCSVERGAGNTIYFGEGSWLTVV.